This TCR beta chain was profiled in a study of blood T cells in healthy people across ages. Study-level results: Strong correlation was found linking TCR beta diversity to naive T cell percentage.

The CDR3 has 16 amino acids. Per the germline V gene, CDR1 is MDHEN and CDR2 is SYDVKM. V shed 5 bases and J 0 bases; nucleotides not matched to a gene: 6. In the case of this clonotype: Its matching antigen is unknown.

The authors ran a second PCR of about 6 to 11 cycles using a sample-barcoded 5' primer and a J-beta primer mix. One entry per CDR3 protein results from TCRdb running MiXCR on the 5' RACE reads. The sample yields about 760,000 distinct CDR3 sequences, approximately 25% seen once. The sample also formed part of further work on T cells of mothers and their children. That paper states: Each mother gave over 8.5 million TCR beta CDR3 reads; each child, about 3 million. Related mother-child pairs showed slightly, non-significantly higher overlap than unrelated pairs.

The sequencing sample was made of blood. The chain joins TRBV28 to TRBJ2-4, with 8 nucleotides matching TRBD2. This TCR came from a boy aged 5-17 years in good health. In DNA, the CDR3 is TGTGCCAGCAGTCAGGGACTAGGGCCAGCCAAAAACATTCAGTACTTC. Translated: CASSQGLGPAKNIQYF.